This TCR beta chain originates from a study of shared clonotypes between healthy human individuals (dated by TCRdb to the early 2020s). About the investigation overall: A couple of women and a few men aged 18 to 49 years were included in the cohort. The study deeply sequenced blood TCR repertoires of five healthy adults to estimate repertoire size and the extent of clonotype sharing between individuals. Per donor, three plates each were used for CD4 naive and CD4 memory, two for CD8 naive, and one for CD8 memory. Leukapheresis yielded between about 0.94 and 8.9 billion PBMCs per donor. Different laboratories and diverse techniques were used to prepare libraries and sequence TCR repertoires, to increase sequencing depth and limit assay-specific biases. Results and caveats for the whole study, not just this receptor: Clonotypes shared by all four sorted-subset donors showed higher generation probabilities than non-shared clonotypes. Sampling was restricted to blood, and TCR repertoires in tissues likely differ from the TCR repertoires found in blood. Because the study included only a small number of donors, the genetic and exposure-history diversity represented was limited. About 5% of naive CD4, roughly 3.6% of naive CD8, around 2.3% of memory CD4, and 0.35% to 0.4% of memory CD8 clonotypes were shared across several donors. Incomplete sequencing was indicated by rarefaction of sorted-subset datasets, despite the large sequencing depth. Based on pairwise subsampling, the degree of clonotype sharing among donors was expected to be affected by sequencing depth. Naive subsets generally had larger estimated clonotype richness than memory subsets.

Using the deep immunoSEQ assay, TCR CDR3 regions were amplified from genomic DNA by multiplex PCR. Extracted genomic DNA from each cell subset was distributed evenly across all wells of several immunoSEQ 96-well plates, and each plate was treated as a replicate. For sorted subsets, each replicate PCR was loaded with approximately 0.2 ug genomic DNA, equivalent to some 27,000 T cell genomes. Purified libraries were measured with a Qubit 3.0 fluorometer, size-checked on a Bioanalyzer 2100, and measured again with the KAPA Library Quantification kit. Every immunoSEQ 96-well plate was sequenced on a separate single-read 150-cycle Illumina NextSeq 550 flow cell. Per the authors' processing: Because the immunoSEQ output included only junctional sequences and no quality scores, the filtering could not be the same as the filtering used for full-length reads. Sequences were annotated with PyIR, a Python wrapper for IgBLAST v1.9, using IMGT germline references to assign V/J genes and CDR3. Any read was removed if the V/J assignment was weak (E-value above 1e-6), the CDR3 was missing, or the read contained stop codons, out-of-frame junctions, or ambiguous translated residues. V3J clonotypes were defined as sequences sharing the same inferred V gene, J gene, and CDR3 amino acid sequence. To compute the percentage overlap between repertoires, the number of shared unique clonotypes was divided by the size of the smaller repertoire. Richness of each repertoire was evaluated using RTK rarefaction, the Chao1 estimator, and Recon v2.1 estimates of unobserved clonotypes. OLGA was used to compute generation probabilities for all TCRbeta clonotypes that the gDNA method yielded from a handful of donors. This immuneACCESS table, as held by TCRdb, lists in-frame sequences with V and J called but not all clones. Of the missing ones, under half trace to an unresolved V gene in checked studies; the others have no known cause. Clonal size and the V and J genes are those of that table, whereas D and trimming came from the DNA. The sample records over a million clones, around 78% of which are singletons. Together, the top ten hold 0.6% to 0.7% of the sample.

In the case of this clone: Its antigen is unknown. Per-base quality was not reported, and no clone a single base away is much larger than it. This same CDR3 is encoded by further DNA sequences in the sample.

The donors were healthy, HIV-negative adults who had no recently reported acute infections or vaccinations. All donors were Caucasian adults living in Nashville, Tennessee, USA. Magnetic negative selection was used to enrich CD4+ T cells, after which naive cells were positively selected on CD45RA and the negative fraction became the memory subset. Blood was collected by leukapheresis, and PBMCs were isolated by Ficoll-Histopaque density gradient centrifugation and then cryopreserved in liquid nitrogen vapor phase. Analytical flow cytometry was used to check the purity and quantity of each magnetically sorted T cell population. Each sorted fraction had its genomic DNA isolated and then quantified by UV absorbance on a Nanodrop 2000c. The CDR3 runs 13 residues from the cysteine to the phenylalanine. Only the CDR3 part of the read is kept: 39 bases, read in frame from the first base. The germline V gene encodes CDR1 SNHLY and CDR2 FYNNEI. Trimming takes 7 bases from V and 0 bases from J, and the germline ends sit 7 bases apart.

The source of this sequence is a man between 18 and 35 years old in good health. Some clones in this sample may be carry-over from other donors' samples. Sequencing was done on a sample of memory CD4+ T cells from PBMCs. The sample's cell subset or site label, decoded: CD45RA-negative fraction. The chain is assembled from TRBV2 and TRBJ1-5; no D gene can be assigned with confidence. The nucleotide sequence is TGTGCCAGCAAGCGGGATAGCAATCAGCCCCAGCATTTT. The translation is CASKRDSNQPQHF.